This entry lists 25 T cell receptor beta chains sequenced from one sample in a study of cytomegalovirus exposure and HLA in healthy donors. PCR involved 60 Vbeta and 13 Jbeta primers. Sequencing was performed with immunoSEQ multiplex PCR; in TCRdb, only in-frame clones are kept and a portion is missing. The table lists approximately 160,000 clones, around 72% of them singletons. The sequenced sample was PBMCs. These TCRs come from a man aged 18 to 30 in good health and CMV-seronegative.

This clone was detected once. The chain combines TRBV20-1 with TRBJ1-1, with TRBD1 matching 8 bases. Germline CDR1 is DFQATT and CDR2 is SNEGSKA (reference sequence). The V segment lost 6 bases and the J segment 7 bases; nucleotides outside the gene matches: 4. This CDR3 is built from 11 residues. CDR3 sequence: CSAEGTGEAFF. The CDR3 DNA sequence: TGCAGTGCAGAGGGGACAGGTGAAGCTTTCTTT.

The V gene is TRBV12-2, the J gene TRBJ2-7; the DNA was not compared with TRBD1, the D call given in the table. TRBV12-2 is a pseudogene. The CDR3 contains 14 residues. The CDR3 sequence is CASRSPDISYEQYF. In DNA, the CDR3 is TGTGCAAGTCGCTCCCCCGACATTTCCTACGAGCAGTACTTC.

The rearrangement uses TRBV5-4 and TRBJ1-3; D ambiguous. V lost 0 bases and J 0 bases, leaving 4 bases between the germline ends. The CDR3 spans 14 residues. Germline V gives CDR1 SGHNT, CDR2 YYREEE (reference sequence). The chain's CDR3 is CASSLDSSGNTIYF. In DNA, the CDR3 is TGTGCCAGCAGCTTGGACAGCTCTGGAAACACCATATATTTT.

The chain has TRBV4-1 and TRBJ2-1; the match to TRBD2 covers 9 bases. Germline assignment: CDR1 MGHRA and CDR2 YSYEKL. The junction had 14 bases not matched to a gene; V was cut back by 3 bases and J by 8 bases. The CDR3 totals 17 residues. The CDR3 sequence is CASSHPLAGETRDEQFF. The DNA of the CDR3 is TGCGCCAGCAGCCATCCTTTAGCGGGAGAGACGAGGGATGAGCAGTTCTTC.

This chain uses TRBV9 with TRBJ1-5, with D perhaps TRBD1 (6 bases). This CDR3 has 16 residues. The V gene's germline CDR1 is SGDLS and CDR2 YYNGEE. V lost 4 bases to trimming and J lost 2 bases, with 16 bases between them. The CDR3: CASSPGGGEGNQPQHF. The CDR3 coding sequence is TGTGCCAGCAGCCCTGGGGGGGGCGAGGGCAATCAGCCCCAGCATTTT.

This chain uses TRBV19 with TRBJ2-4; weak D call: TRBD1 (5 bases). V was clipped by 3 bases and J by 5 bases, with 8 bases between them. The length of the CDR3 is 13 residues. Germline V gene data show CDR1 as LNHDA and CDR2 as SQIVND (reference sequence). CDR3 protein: CASSIDRQNIQYF. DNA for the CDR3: TGTGCCAGTAGTATCGACAGACAAAACATTCAGTACTTC. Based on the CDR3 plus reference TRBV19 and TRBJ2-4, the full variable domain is DGGITQSPKYLFRKEGQNVTLSCEQNLNHDAMYWYRQDPGQGLRLIYYSQIVNDFQKGDIAEGYSVSREKKESFPLTVTSAQKNPTAFYLCASSIDRQNIQYFGAGTRLSVL.

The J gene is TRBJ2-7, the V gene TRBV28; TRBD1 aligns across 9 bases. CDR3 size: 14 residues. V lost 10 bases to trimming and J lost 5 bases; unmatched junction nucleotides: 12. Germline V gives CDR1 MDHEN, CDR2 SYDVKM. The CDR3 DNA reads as TGTGCCACCCGGGGACAGGGAGAAGTCGACGAGCAGTACTTC. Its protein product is CATRGQGEVDEQYF.

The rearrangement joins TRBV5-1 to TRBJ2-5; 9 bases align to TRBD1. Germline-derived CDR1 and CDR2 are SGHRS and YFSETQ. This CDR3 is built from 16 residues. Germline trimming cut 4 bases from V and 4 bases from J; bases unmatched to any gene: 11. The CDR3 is CASSPGQGEGPETQYF. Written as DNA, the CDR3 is TGCGCCAGCAGCCCGGGACAGGGAGAAGGGCCAGAGACCCAGTACTTC.

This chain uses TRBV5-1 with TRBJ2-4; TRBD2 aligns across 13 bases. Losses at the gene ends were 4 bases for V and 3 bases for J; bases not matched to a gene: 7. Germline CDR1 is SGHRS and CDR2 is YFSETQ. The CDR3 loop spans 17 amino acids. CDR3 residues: CASSPGLAGLGKNIQYF. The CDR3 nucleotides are TGCGCCAGCAGCCCGGGACTAGCGGGATTAGGCAAAAACATTCAGTACTTC.

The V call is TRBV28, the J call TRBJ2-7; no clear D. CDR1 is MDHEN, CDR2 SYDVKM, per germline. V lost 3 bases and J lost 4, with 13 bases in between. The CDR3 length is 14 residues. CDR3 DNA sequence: TGTGCCAGCAGTTTGAAACGCGTCCTGTACGAGCAGTACTTC. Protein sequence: CASSLKRVLYEQYF. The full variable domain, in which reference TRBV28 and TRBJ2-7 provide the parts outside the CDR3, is DVKVTQSSRYLVKRTGEKVFLECVQDMDHENMFWYRQDPGLGLRLIYFSYDVKMKEKGDIPEGYSVSREKKERFSLILESASTNQTSMYLCASSLKRVLYEQYFGPGTRLTVT.

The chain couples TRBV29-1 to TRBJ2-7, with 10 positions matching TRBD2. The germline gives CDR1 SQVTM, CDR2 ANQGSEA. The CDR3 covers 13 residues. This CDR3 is CRRPSGGAYEQYF. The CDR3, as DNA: TGCAGGCGACCTAGCGGGGGCGCCTACGAGCAGTACTTC.

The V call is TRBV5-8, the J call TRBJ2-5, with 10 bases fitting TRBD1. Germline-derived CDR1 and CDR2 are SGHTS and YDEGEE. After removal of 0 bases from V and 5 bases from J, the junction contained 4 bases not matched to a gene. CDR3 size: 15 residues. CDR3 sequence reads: CASSLGAGQGETQYF. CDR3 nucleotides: TGTGCCAGCAGCTTGGGAGCGGGACAGGGGGAGACCCAGTACTTC.

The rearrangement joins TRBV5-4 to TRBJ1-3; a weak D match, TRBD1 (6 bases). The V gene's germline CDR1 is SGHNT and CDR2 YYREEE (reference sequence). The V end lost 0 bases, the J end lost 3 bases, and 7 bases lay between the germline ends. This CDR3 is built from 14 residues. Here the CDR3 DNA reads TGTGCCAGCAGCTTGGCAGGGGATGGAAACACCATATATTTT. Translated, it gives CASSLAGDGNTIYF.

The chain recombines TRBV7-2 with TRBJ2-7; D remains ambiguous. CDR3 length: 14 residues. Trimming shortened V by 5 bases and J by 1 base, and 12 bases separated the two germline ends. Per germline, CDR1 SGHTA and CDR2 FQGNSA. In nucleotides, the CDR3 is TGTGCCAGCAGCCGCACGATAGTGTCCTACGAGCAGTACTTC. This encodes CASSRTIVSYEQYF.

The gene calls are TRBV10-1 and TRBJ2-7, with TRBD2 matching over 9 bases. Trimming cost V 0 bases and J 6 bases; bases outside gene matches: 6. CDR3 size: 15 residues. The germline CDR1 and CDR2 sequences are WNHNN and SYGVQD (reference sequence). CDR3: CASSESFSGRTEQYF. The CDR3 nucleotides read TGCGCCAGCAGTGAGTCTTTTAGCGGGAGAACCGAGCAGTACTTC.

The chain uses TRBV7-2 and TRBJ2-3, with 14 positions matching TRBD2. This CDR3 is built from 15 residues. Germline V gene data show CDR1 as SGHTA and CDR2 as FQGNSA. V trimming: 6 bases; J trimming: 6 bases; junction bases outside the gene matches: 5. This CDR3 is CASRRGLAGADTQYF. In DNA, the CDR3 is TGTGCCAGCAGACGGGGACTAGCGGGAGCCGATACGCAGTATTTT.

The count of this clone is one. In nucleotides, the CDR3 is TGTGCCAGCAGGGCCTGGGACAGACTACCTGAAGCTTTCTTT. Protein: CASRAWDRLPEAFF. The V gene is TRBV2, the J gene TRBJ1-1; TRBD1 agrees at 7 bases. The CDR3 length is 14 residues. The ends lost 6 bases at V and 6 bases at J; junction bases unmatched: 10. Germline assignment: CDR1 SNHLY and CDR2 FYNNEI.

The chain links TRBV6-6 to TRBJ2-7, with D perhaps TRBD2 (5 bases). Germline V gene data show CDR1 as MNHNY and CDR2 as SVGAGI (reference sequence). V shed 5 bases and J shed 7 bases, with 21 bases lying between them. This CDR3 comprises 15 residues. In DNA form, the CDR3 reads TGTGCCAGCAGTCCCACGGCGGAGGAGCCGGGGGAGCAGTACTTC. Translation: CASSPTAEEPGEQYF.

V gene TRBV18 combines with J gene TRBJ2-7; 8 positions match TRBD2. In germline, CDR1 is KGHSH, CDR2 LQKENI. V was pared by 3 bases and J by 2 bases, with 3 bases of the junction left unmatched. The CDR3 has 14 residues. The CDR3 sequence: CASSPGTSTYEQYF. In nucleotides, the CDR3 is TGTGCCAGCTCACCGGGGACTAGTACCTACGAGCAGTACTTC.

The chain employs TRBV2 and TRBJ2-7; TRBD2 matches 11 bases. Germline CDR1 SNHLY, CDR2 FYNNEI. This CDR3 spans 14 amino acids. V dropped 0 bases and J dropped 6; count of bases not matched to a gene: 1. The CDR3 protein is CASSEALAGAEQYF. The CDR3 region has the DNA TGTGCCAGCAGTGAAGCACTAGCGGGAGCCGAGCAGTACTTC.

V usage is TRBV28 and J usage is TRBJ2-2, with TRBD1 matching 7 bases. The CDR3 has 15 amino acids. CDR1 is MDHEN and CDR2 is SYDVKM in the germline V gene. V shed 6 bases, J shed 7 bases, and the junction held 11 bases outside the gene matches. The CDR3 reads CASSTNRGMGGELFF. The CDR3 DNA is TGTGCCAGCAGCACGAACAGGGGAATGGGCGGGGAGCTGTTTTTT. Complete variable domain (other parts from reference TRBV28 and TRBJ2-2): DVKVTQSSRYLVKRTGEKVFLECVQDMDHENMFWYRQDPGLGLRLIYFSYDVKMKEKGDIPEGYSVSREKKERFSLILESASTNQTSMYLCASSTNRGMGGELFFGEGSRLTVL.

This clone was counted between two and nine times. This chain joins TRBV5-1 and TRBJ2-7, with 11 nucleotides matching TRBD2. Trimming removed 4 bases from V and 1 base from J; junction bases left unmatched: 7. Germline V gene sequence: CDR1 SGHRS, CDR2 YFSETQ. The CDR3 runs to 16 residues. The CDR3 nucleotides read TGCGCCAGCAGCAGAACTGGGACTAGCGGTTCCTACGAGCAGTACTTC. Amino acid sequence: CASSRTGTSGSYEQYF.

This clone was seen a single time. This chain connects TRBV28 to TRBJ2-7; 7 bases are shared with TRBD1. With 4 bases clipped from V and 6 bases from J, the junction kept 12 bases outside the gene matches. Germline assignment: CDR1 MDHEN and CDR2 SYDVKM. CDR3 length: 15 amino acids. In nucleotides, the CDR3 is TGTGCCAGCAGTTCATTACAGGGGCCACCGGGCGAGCAGTACTTC. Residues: CASSSLQGPPGEQYF.

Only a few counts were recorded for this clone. The CDR3 sequence is CASSITSGSSYEQYF. The CDR3 nucleotides read TGTGCCAGCAGTATCACCTCCGGGAGCTCCTACGAGCAGTACTTC. The chain couples TRBV6-5 to TRBJ2-7, with a weak D call TRBD2 (6 bases). The germline V gene has CDR1 MNHEY and CDR2 SVGAGI. Trimming shortened V by 5 bases and J by 0 bases, and 14 bases separated the two germline ends. The CDR3 extends over 15 amino acids.

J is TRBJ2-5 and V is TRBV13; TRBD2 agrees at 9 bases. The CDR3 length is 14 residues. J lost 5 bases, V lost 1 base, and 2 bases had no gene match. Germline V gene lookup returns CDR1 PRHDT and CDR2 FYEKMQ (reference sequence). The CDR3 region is CASSLESGGETQYF. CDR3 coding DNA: TGTGCCAGCAGCTTAGAAAGCGGGGGGGAGACCCAGTACTTC.